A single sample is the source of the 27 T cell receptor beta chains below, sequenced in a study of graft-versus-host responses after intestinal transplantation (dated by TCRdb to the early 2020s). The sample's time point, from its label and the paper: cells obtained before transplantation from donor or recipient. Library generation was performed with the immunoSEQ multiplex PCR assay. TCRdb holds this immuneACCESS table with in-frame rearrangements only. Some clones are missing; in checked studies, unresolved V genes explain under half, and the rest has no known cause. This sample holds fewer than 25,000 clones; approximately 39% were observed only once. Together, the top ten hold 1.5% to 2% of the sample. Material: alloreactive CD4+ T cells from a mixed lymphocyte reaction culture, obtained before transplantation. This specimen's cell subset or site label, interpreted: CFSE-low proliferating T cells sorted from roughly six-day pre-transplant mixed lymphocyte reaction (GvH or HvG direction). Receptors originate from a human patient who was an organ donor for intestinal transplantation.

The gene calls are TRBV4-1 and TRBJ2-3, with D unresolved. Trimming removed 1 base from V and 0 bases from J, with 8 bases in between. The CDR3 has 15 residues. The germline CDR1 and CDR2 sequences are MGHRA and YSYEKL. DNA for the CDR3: TGCGCCAGCAGCCAAGGGAGACTGAGCACAGATACGCAGTATTTT. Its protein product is CASSQGRLSTDTQYF.

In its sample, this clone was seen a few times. The chain's CDR3 is CASSPLGQGNTEAFF. CDR3 nucleotides: TGTGCCAGCAGCCCCCTGGGACAGGGCAACACTGAAGCTTTCTTT. V gene TRBV7-9 combines with J gene TRBJ1-1; TRBD1 matches at 9 bases. Per the germline V gene, CDR1 is SEHNR and CDR2 is FQNEAQ (reference sequence). The CDR3 extends over 15 amino acids. V lost 5 bases and J lost 2; bases outside the gene matches: 6.

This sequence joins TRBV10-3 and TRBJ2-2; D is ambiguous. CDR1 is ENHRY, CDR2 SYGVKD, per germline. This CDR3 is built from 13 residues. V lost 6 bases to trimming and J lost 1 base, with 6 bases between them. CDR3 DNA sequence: TGTGCCATCAGCAGACAGAACACCGGGGAGCTGTTTTTT. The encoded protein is CAISRQNTGELFF.

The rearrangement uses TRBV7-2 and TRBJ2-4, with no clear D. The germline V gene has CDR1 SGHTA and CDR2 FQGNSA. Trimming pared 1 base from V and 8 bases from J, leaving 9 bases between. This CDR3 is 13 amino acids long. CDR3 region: CASSLGPKDIQYF. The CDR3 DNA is TGTGCCAGCAGCTTAGGACCGAAAGACATTCAGTACTTC. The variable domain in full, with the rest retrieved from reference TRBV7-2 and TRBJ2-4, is GAGVSQSPSNKVTEKGKDVELRCDPISGHTALYWYRQSLGQGLEFLIYFQGNSAPDKSGLPSDRFSAERTGGSVSTLTIQRTQQEDSAVYLCASSLGPKDIQYFGAGTRLSVL.

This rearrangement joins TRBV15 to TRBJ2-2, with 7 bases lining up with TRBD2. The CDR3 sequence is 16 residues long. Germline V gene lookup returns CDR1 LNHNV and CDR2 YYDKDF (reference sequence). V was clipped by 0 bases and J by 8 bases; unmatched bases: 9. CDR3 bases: TGTGCCACCAGCAGAGATGTCGGGGAGGGCCCAGGGGAGCTGTTTTTT. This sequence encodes CATSRDVGEGPGELFF.

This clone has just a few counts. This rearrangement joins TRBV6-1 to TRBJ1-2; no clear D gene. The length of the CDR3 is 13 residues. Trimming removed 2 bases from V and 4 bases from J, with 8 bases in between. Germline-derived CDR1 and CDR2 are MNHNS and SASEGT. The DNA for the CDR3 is TGTGCCAGCAGTGAATTCTGGGGCTATGGCTACACCTTC. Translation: CASSEFWGYGYTF.

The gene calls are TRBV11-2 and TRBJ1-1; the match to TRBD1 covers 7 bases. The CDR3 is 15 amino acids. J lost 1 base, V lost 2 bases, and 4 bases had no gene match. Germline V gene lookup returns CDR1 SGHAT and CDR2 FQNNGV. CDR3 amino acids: CASSLQGGGNTEAFF. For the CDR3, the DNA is TGTGCCAGCAGCTTACAGGGGGGAGGGAACACTGAAGCTTTCTTT.

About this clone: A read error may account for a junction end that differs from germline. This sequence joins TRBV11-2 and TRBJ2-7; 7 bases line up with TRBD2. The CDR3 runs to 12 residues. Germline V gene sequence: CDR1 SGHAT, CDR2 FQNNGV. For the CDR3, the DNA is TGTGCCAGCAGCTTAACGGCGACTAGCTTGTTCTTC. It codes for CASSLTATSLFF.

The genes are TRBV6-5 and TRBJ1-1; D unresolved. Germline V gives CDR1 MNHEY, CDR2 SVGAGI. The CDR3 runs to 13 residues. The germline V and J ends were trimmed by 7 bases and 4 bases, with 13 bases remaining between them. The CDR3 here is CASMPGVTTEAFF. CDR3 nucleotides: TGTGCCAGCATGCCGGGAGTAACCACTGAAGCTTTCTTT.

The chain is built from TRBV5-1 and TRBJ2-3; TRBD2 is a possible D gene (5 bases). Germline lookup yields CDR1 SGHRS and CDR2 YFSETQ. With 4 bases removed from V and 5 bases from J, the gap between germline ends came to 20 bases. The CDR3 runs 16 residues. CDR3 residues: CASSPTSTRLLDTQYF. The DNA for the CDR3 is TGCGCCAGCAGCCCTACTAGTACGCGACTCCTAGATACGCAGTATTTT. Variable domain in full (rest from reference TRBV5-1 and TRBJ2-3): KAGVTQTPRYLIKTRGQQVTLSCSPISGHRSVSWYQQTPGQGLQFLFEYFSETQRNKGNFPGRFSGRQFSNSRSEMNVSTLELGDSALYLCASSPTSTRLLDTQYFGPGTRLTVL.

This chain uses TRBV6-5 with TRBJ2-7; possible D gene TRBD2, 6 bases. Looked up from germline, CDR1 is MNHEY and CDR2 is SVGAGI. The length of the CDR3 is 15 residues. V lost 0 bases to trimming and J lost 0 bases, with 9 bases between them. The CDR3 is CASSYSLASSYEQYF. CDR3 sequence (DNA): TGTGCCAGCAGTTACTCACTAGCCAGCTCCTACGAGCAGTACTTC.

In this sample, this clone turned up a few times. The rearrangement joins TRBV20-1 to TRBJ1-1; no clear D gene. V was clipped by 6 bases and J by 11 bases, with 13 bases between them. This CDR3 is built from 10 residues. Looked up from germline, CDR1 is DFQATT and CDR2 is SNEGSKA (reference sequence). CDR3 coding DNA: TGCAGTGCGAGACAAGAGACGGCTTTCTTT. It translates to CSARQETAFF.

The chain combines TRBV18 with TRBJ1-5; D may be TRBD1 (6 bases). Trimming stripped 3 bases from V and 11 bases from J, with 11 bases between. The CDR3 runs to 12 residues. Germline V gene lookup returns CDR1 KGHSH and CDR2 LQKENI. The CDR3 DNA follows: TGTGCCAGCTCACCGGGGGCCGGCGCCCAGCATTTT. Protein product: CASSPGAGAQHF. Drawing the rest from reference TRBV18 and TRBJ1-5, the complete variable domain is NAGVMQNPRHLVRRRGQEARLRCSPMKGHSHVYWYRQLPEEGLKFMVYLQKENIIDESGMPKERFSAEFPKEGPSILRIQQVVRGDSAAYFCASSPGAGAQHFGDGTRLSIL.

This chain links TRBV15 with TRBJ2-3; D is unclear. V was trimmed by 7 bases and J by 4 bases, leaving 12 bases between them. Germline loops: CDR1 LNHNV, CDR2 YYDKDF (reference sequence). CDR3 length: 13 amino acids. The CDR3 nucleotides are TGTGCCACCACCCCCGACCGATCAGATACGCAGTATTTT. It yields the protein CATTPDRSDTQYF.

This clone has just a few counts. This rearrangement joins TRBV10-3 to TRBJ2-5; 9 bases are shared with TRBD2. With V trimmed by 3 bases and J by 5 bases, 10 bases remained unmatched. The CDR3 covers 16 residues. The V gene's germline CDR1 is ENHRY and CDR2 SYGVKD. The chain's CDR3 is CAISDRLAGFRETQYF. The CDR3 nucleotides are TGTGCCATCAGTGATCGTCTAGCGGGATTCAGGGAGACCCAGTACTTC.

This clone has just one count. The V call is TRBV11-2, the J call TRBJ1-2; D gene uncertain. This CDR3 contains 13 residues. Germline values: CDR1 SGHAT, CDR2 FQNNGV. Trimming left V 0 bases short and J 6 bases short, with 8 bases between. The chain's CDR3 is CASSLDQGNGYTF. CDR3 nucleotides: TGTGCCAGCAGCTTAGATCAAGGGAATGGCTACACCTTC.

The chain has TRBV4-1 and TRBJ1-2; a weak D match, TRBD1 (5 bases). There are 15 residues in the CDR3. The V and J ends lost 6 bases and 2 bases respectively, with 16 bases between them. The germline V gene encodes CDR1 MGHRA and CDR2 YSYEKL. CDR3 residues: CASRRAGGENYGYTF. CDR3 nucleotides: TGCGCCAGCAGGCGGGCAGGAGGGGAAAACTATGGCTACACCTTC.

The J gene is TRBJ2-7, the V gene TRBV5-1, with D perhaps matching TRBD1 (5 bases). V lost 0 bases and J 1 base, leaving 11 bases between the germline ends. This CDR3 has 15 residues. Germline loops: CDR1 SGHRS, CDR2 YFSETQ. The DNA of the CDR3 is TGCGCCAGCAGCTTGGATGGGGCAAGTTCCTACGAGCAGTACTTC. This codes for CASSLDGASSYEQYF.

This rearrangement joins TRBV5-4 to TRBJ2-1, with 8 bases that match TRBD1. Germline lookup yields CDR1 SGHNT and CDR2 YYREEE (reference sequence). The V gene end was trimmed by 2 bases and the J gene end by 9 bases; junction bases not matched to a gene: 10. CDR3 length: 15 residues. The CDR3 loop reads CASSFSGQGRSEQFF. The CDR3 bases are TGTGCCAGCAGCTTCTCCGGACAGGGTAGGAGTGAGCAGTTCTTC. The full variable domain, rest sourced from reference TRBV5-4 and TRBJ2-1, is ETGVTQSPTHLIKTRGQQVTLRCSSQSGHNTVSWYQQALGQGPQFIFQYYREEENGRGNFPPRFSGLQFPNYSSELNVNALELDDSALYLCASSFSGQGRSEQFFGPGTRLTVL.

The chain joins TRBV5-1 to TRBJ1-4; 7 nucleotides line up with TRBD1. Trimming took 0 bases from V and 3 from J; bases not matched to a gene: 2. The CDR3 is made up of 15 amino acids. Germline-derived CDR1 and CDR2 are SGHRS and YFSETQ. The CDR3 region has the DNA TGCGCCAGCAGCTTGGGGACAGGCCCTAATGAAAAACTGTTTTTT. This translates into CASSLGTGPNEKLFF.

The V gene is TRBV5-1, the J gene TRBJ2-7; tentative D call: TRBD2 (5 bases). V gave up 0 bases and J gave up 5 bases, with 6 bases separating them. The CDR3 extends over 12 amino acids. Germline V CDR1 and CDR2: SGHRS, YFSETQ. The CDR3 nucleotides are TGCGCCAGCAGCTTGGTCGGGGACGAGCAGTACTTC. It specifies CASSLVGDEQYF. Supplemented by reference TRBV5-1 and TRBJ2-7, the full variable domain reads KAGVTQTPRYLIKTRGQQVTLSCSPISGHRSVSWYQQTPGQGLQFLFEYFSETQRNKGNFPGRFSGRQFSNSRSEMNVSTLELGDSALYLCASSLVGDEQYFGPGTRLTVT.

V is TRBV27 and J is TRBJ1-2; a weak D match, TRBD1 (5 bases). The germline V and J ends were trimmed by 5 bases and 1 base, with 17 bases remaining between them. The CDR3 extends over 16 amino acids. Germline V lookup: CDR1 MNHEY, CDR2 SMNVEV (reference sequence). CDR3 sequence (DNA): TGTGCCAGCAGTCTGTTAGGGGACGGTTTTAACTATGGCTACACCTTC. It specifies CASSLLGDGFNYGYTF.

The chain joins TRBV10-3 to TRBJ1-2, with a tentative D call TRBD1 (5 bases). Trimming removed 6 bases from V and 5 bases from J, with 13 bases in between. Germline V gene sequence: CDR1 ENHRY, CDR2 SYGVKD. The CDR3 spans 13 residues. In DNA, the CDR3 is TGTGCCATCAGAGAAAAAGCAGGGTATGGCTACACCTTC. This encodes CAIREKAGYGYTF.

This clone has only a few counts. CDR3 coding DNA: TGTGCCAGCTCAGGGACTCCCAATGAAAAACTGTTTTTT. Its protein is CASSGTPNEKLFF. The rearrangement links TRBV28 to TRBJ1-4; D possibly corresponds to TRBD1 (5 bases). Trimming cost V 8 bases and J 5 bases, with 12 bases left between them. The germline gives CDR1 MDHEN, CDR2 SYDVKM. The CDR3 loop spans 13 amino acids.

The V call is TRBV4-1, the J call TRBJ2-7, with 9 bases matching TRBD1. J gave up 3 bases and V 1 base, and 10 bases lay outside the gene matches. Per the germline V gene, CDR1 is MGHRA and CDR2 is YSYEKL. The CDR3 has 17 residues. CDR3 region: CASSQGGTGNELYEQYF. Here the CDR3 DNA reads TGCGCCAGCAGCCAAGGGGGGACAGGGAACGAACTCTACGAGCAGTACTTC.

The CDR3 sequence: CASSAWDRPTDTQYF. The CDR3 DNA reads as TGCGCCAGCAGCGCCTGGGACCGACCCACAGATACGCAGTATTTT. The rearrangement uses TRBV4-1 and TRBJ2-3; either TRBD1 or TRBD2 may fit D (5 bases each). V was clipped by 5 bases and J by 2 bases, with 14 bases between them. Germline values: CDR1 MGHRA, CDR2 YSYEKL. This CDR3 is built from 15 residues.

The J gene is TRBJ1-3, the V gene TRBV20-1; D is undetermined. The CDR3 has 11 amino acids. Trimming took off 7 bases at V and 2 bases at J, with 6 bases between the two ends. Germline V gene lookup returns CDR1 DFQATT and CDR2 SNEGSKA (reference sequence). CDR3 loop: CSGPPGNTIYF. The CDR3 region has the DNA TGCAGTGGCCCCCCTGGAAACACCATATATTTT.